These 32 T cell receptor beta chains originate from one sample sequenced in a study of control samples from healthy donors and cancer patients. The repertoire was sequenced with immunoSEQ multiplex PCR; TCRdb's copy has only in-frame clones and lacks some. This sample has 50,000 or so clones, with around 95% found just once. Sequencing input: blood. The receptors were gathered from a woman aged 18 to 35 in good health.

Worth noting for this clone: The same CDR3 also results from other DNA sequences found in this sample. This chain connects TRBV7-9 to TRBJ1-1; no firm D call. From germline, CDR1 is SEHNR and CDR2 FQNEAQ (reference sequence). Deletions cut 1 base from V and 0 bases from J, with 6 bases between. The CDR3 contains 14 residues. In DNA, the CDR3 is TGTGCCAGCAGCTTAGTAGGGTTGAACACTGAAGCTTTCTTT. Translation: CASSLVGLNTEAFF. Full variable domain (remainder filled in from reference TRBV7-9 and TRBJ1-1): DTGVSQNPRHKITKRGQNVTFRCDPISEHNRLYWYRQTLGQGPEFLTYFQNEAQLEKSRLLSDRFSAERPKGSFSTLEIQRTEQGDSAMYLCASSLVGLNTEAFFGQGTRLTVV.

The V and J genes are TRBV5-4 and TRBJ1-3; D ambiguous. Germline CDR1 and CDR2: SGHNT and YYREEE (reference sequence). The V and J ends lost 2 bases and 3 bases respectively, with 3 bases between them. The CDR3 contains 12 residues. The CDR3 bases are TGTGCCAGCAGCTTCTTTGGAAACACCATATATTTT. It codes for CASSFFGNTIYF.

The chain carries TRBV7-2 and TRBJ1-1; tentative D call: TRBD1 (6 bases). The ends were cut back, 6 bases at V and 2 bases at J, with 16 bases in the middle. This CDR3 has 15 residues. Germline V gene data show CDR1 as SGHTA and CDR2 as FQGNSA. CDR3 loop: CASRNTGMINTEAFF. The DNA for the CDR3 is TGTGCCAGCAGAAATACAGGGATGATTAACACTGAAGCTTTCTTT.

This chain uses TRBV19 with TRBJ2-7; 7 positions match TRBD2. The CDR3 consists of 13 residues. In germline, CDR1 is LNHDA, CDR2 SQIVND (reference sequence). Trimming removed 8 bases from V and 2 bases from J; junction bases left unmatched: 6. CDR3 protein: CASGPGLTYEQYF. The CDR3 DNA follows: TGTGCCAGTGGACCGGGACTAACCTACGAGCAGTACTTC.

The chain combines TRBV3-1 (or the pseudogene TRBV3-2) with TRBJ2-7; possibly TRBD1 or TRBD2 for D (5 bases each). The germline V gene has CDR1 LGHDT and CDR2 YNNKEL (reference sequence). V lost 2 bases and J lost 1, with 18 bases in between. The length of the CDR3 is 17 residues. The CDR3 region has the DNA TGTGCCAGCAGCCAAACAAAGATGAGGGGTCTATCCTACGAGCAGTACTTC. It yields the protein CASSQTKMRGLSYEQYF.

This rearrangement joins TRBV21-1 to TRBJ1-4; the DNA was not compared with TRBD1, the D call given in the table. TRBV21-1 is a recognized pseudogene. This CDR3 has 13 amino acids. The CDR3 coding sequence is TGTGCCAGCAGCAAAGCAGGGGATGAAAAACTGTTTTTT. Translation: CASSKAGDEKLFF.

The CDR3 here is CASSPSRVGGYTF. The CDR3 DNA reads TGTGCCAGCTCACCCTCCAGGGTGGGCGGCTACACCTTC. The chain recombines TRBV18 with TRBJ1-2; D possibly corresponds to TRBD1 (5 bases). The CDR3 consists of 13 residues. Germline CDR1 is KGHSH and CDR2 is LQKENI. V lost 3 bases, J lost 8 bases, and 13 bases lay in between.

V usage is TRBV5-5 and J usage is TRBJ2-7; D perhaps matches TRBD1 (6 bases). CDR1 is SGHKS and CDR2 is YYEKEE in the germline V gene (reference sequence). The ends were cut back, 1 base at V and 8 bases at J, with 13 bases in the middle. CDR3 size: 13 residues. The DNA of the CDR3 is TGTGCCAGCAGCTTGAACGGCCAGGGGAAGCAGTACTTC. Protein product: CASSLNGQGKQYF.

This clone was detected only a few times. The chain carries TRBV7-2 and TRBJ1-2; no definite D call. V lost 6 bases, J lost 5 bases, and 19 bases lay in between. CDR3 length: 15 amino acids. Germline CDR1 and CDR2: SGHTA and FQGNSA. In DNA, the CDR3 is TGTGCCAGCAGTCTTACCTCGGCGGGATATTATGGCTACACCTTC. Protein: CASSLTSAGYYGYTF. The variable domain in full, completed from reference TRBV7-2 and TRBJ1-2, reads GAGVSQSPSNKVTEKGKDVELRCDPISGHTALYWYRQSLGQGLEFLIYFQGNSAPDKSGLPSDRFSAERTGGSVSTLTIQRTQQEDSAVYLCASSLTSAGYYGYTFGSGTRLTVV.

The sample holds one count of this clone. J is TRBJ1-3 and V is TRBV5-6; D unclear. With 1 base removed from V and 0 bases from J, the gap between germline ends came to 8 bases. The CDR3 covers 15 residues. CDR1 and CDR2 (germline): SGHDT, YYEEEE. DNA for the CDR3: TGTGCCAGCAGCTTGTTCATAGCCTCTGGAAACACCATATATTTT. It yields the protein CASSLFIASGNTIYF.

Remarks on this clone: Other DNA sequences in this specimen translate into the identical CDR3. The chain couples TRBV7-9 to TRBJ2-7; D possibly matches TRBD1 or TRBD2 (5 bases each). CDR3 length equals 16 residues. Germline V gene data show CDR1 as SEHNR and CDR2 as FQNEAQ (reference sequence). Trimming took off 1 base at V and 2 bases at J, with 15 bases between the two ends. The CDR3 region is CASSLGGWGSPYEQYF. Written as DNA, the CDR3 is TGTGCCAGCAGCTTAGGGGGTTGGGGGTCACCCTACGAGCAGTACTTC.

This chain uses TRBV5-6 with TRBJ1-1, with 9 bases lining up with TRBD1. Looked up from germline, CDR1 is SGHDT and CDR2 is YYEEEE. CDR3 length: 14 residues. Trimming took 5 bases from V and 2 from J; bases not matched to a gene: 4. The CDR3 nucleotides read TGTGCCAGCAGTTACAGGGGGCGCAACACTGAAGCTTTCTTT. It encodes CASSYRGRNTEAFF.

This chain uses TRBV19 with TRBJ1-2; the D gene is possibly TRBD1 (5 bases). The V end was cut by 4 bases, the J end by 7 bases, with 16 bases between. Germline V gene data show CDR1 as LNHDA and CDR2 as SQIVND (reference sequence). The CDR3 loop spans 14 amino acids. CDR3 sequence: CASSTVSGGSGYTF. Here the CDR3 DNA reads TGTGCCAGTAGTACGGTTAGCGGGGGTAGTGGCTACACCTTC.

V and J are TRBV11-2 and TRBJ2-7; D perhaps matches TRBD1 (6 bases). The CDR3 loop spans 13 amino acids. Looked up from germline, CDR1 is SGHAT and CDR2 is FQNNGV. Trimming stripped 6 bases from V and 6 bases from J, with 15 bases between. CDR3 sequence reads: CASRHTGFGEQYF. The CDR3 nucleotides read TGTGCCAGCAGACATACAGGGTTCGGCGAGCAGTACTTC.

CDR3 region: CASSSKEATNTEAFF. CDR3 coding DNA: TGTGCCAGCAGTTCAAAGGAGGCTACAAACACTGAAGCTTTCTTT. This sequence joins TRBV6-6 and TRBJ1-1; D unresolved. This CDR3 region has 15 residues. Germline V CDR1 and CDR2: MNHNY, SVGAGI (reference sequence). The V end lost 4 bases, the J end lost 2 bases, and 14 bases lay between the germline ends.

The table lists this clone with a count of one. The chain employs TRBV6-1 and TRBJ1-4, with a tentative D call TRBD1 (6 bases). This CDR3 region has 20 residues. In germline, CDR1 is MNHNS, CDR2 SASEGT. V lost 4 bases and J 0 bases, leaving 24 bases between the germline ends. The CDR3 DNA follows: TGTGCCAGCAGTGGTCAGGGGAGATTTACGGATCCTGCAACTAATGAAAAACTGTTTTTT. Its translation: CASSGQGRFTDPATNEKLFF.

This sequence joins TRBV7-3 and TRBJ2-6; D is possibly TRBD2 (7 bases). CDR1 and CDR2 from the germline V gene are SGHTA and FQGTGA. The CDR3 runs to 16 residues. Trimming cost V 5 bases and J 4 bases, with 15 bases left between them. The CDR3 region is CASSQRGGQGANVLTF. The CDR3 bases are TGTGCCAGCAGCCAGCGGGGAGGACAGGGGGCCAACGTCCTGACTTTC.

J is TRBJ1-6 and V is TRBV7-9; D not resolved. Per germline, CDR1 SEHNR and CDR2 FQNEAQ (reference sequence). The ends were cut back, 5 bases at V and 15 bases at J, with 17 bases in the middle. The CDR3 has 13 amino acids. The CDR3 region is CASSPPGGGVLHF. In nucleotides, the CDR3 is TGTGCCAGCAGCCCCCCAGGCGGTGGCGTCCTCCACTTT.

The CDR3 spells CASSPRQRQYF. The CDR3 DNA reads as TGTGCCAGCAGTCCCCGCCAAAGGCAGTATTTT. The gene calls are TRBV6-2 or TRBV6-3 and TRBJ2-3; the D is unclear. V lost 5 bases and J lost 11, with 11 bases in between. CDR1 and CDR2 from the germline V gene are MNHEY and SVGEGT. The CDR3 is 11 residues long.

V gene TRBV29-1 combines with J gene TRBJ2-1; D may match TRBD1 or TRBD2 (5 bases each). This CDR3 spans 15 amino acids. Germline assignment: CDR1 SQVTM and CDR2 ANQGSEA. The ends were cut back, 5 bases at V and 10 bases at J, with 24 bases in the middle. Here the CDR3 DNA reads TGCAGCGTTTCCCTTTTGCCGGGACCAGCGAACGAGCAGTTCTTC. Translating it yields CSVSLLPGPANEQFF.

The chain couples TRBV5-4 to TRBJ1-2, with a possible D match to TRBD1 (6 bases). The CDR3 has 15 amino acids. Trimming took off 3 bases at V and 1 base at J, with 13 bases between the two ends. CDR1 is SGHNT and CDR2 is YYREEE in the germline V gene (reference sequence). The chain's CDR3 is CASSSGQMNNYGYTF. CDR3 DNA: TGTGCCAGCAGCTCCGGACAGATGAATAACTATGGCTACACCTTC. The full variable domain, completed using reference TRBV5-4 and TRBJ1-2, is ETGVTQSPTHLIKTRGQQVTLRCSSQSGHNTVSWYQQALGQGPQFIFQYYREEENGRGNFPPRFSGLQFPNYSSELNVNALELDDSALYLCASSSGQMNNYGYTFGSGTRLTVV.

V usage is TRBV5-4 and J usage is TRBJ2-7; D remains ambiguous. Germline-derived CDR1 and CDR2 are SGHNT and YYREEE (reference sequence). The V end was cut by 0 bases, the J end by 0 bases, with 7 bases between. The CDR3 covers 14 residues. For the CDR3, the DNA is TGTGCCAGCAGCTTGGCCAGGAGCTCCTACGAGCAGTACTTC. Translating it yields CASSLARSSYEQYF.

V usage is TRBV7-9 and J usage is TRBJ1-5; no reliable D call. V was pared by 5 bases and J by 3 bases, with 11 bases between. CDR3 length: 14 amino acids. The germline CDR1 and CDR2 sequences are SEHNR and FQNEAQ (reference sequence). The DNA for the CDR3 is TGTGCCAGCAGCCGTGAGAACGCCAATCAGCCCCAGCATTTT. Amino acids: CASSRENANQPQHF.

This chain joins TRBV5-1 and TRBJ1-2; TRBD1 might be the D (5 bases). The CDR3 is 14 amino acids. The germline V and J ends were trimmed by 3 bases and 3 bases, with 12 bases remaining between them. Germline CDR1 is SGHRS and CDR2 is YFSETQ. The CDR3 DNA reads as TGCGCCAGCAGCTCGGGCCAGGGCTACTATGGCTACACCTTC. Protein: CASSSGQGYYGYTF.

This chain links TRBV23-1 with TRBJ1-5; D is possibly TRBD1 (5 bases). Being an ORF, TRBV23-1 has a function that is uncertain. The germline V and J ends were trimmed by 0 bases and 6 bases, with 12 bases remaining between them. CDR3 length: 15 residues. The CDR3 loop is CASSQSIQGGQPQHF. The CDR3 DNA is TGCGCCAGCAGTCAATCGATCCAGGGAGGTCAGCCCCAGCATTTT.

By share, this clone counts as medium-sized. CDR3 residues: CASSELAGDYNEQFF. CDR3 in DNA: TGTGCCAGCAGTGAGTTAGCGGGGGACTACAATGAGCAGTTCTTC. This chain links TRBV6-1 with TRBJ2-1; TRBD2 matches 9 bases. This CDR3 has 15 amino acids. Germline assignment: CDR1 MNHNS and CDR2 SASEGT. The V and J ends lost 3 bases and 3 bases, in that order; junction bases with no gene match: 3.

The chain carries TRBV5-6 and TRBJ1-5; D ambiguous. The V end was cut by 6 bases, the J end by 2 bases, with 6 bases between. The V gene's germline CDR1 is SGHDT and CDR2 YYEEEE. The CDR3 totals 12 residues. For the CDR3, the DNA is TGTGCCAGCACCTTCGGCAATCAGCCCCAGCATTTT. This translates into CASTFGNQPQHF. Variable domain in full (rest from reference TRBV5-6 and TRBJ1-5): DAGVTQSPTHLIKTRGQQVTLRCSPKSGHDTVSWYQQALGQGPQFIFQYYEEEERQRGNFPDRFSGHQFPNYSSELNVNALLLGDSALYLCASTFGNQPQHFGDGTRLSIL.

The rearrangement joins TRBV4-1 to TRBJ1-5, with D hard to call. V was clipped by 4 bases and J by 7 bases, with 17 bases between them. This CDR3 contains 15 residues. Germline CDR1 is MGHRA and CDR2 is YSYEKL. CDR3 sequence (DNA): TGCGCCAGCAGCCCCGCTGGAGGTTTGGGGCAGCCCCAGCATTTT. This gives the protein CASSPAGGLGQPQHF.

V is TRBV28 and J is TRBJ2-7, with TRBD2 as a possible D gene (6 bases). V gave up 3 bases and J gave up 3 bases, with 9 bases separating them. This CDR3 is 13 amino acids long. The germline V gene encodes CDR1 MDHEN and CDR2 SYDVKM. The CDR3 loop reads CASSLEGRYEQYF. For the CDR3, the DNA is TGTGCCAGCAGTTTGGAGGGGCGCTACGAGCAGTACTTC.

This rearrangement joins TRBV29-1 to TRBJ1-5; a possible D gene is TRBD1 (5 bases). The germline CDR1 and CDR2 sequences are SQVTM and ANQGSEA. Trimming took 3 bases from V and 6 from J, leaving 12 bases between them. This CDR3 is 13 amino acids long. Written as DNA, the CDR3 is TGCAGCGTTGATCAGGGTTCCGGTCAGCCCCAGCATTTT. Its protein is CSVDQGSGQPQHF.

This clone was counted a few times. The genes are TRBV5-1 and TRBJ2-1, with TRBD2 matching over 10 bases. This CDR3 contains 16 residues. The germline gives CDR1 SGHRS, CDR2 YFSETQ. J was trimmed by 5 bases and V by 4 bases; bases with no gene match: 9. The CDR3 sequence is CASSAPLAGINNEQFF. CDR3 nucleotides: TGCGCCAGCAGCGCCCCACTAGCGGGGATAAACAATGAGCAGTTCTTC.

V is TRBV30 and J is TRBJ2-1, with D uncertain. This CDR3 has 12 residues. The V end was cut by 2 bases, the J end by 13 bases, with 15 bases between. Germline V gives CDR1 GTSNPN, CDR2 SVGIG (reference sequence). In DNA form, the CDR3 reads TGTGCCTGGAGTTCCATTAGTGGAGTACAGTTCTTC. This gives the protein CAWSSISGVQFF.